The rows below give T cell receptor beta chains drawn from one sample of a study of T cell repertoires in cytomegalovirus infection. MiXCR, run by TCRdb on the reads, gives a single entry per CDR3 protein. Among around 530,000 distinct CDR3 sequences listed, less than 30% were seen once. The sequenced material came from PBMCs. All receptors come from a human donor in good health (CMV status not recorded). Some clones in this sample may be carry-over from other donors' samples. The CDR3 runs from the conserved cysteine through the conserved F or W. The order of the fields is D gene, V gene, clone size, J gene, CDR3 protein, CDR3 DNA. The D gene is left open where the match is weak. A row's size may be missing; if present it is once, few, many or a size class.

d_call: TRBD1
v_call: TRBV27
clone_size: NA
j_call: TRBJ2-7
cdr3_aa: CASSLWAGTGGGEQYF
cdr3_nt: TGTGCCAGCAGTTTATGGGCTGGGACAGGGGGTGGCGAGCAGTACTTC

d_call: TRBD2
v_call: TRBV7-2
clone_size: many
j_call: TRBJ2-2
cdr3_aa: CASSFTSGSNTGELFF
cdr3_nt: TGTGCCAGCAGCTTTACTAGCGGTTCGAACACCGGGGAGCTGTTTTTT

d_call: NA
v_call: TRBV7-2
clone_size: many
j_call: TRBJ2-1
cdr3_aa: CASSLQGYNEQFF
cdr3_nt: TGTGCCAGCAGCTTACAGGGATACAATGAGCAGTTCTTC

d_call: NA
v_call: TRBV6-2/TRBV6-3
clone_size: NA
j_call: TRBJ1-5
cdr3_aa: CASGALGGQPQHF
cdr3_nt: TGTGCCAGCGGGGCTTTGGGAGGCCAGCCCCAGCATTTT

d_call: TRBD1
v_call: TRBV18
clone_size: few
j_call: TRBJ2-3
cdr3_aa: CASSPPARGLTDTQYF
cdr3_nt: TGTGCCAGCTCACCACCGGCCAGGGGGCTTACAGATACGCAGTATTTT

d_call: NA
v_call: TRBV7-2
clone_size: NA
j_call: TRBJ2-7
cdr3_aa: CASSLGTTLNNEQYF
cdr3_nt: TGTGCCAGCAGCTTAGGGACAACCCTCAACAATGAGCAGTACTTC

d_call: TRBD1
v_call: TRBV7-6
clone_size: many
j_call: TRBJ1-1
cdr3_aa: CASSQSRGINTEAFF
cdr3_nt: TGTGCCAGCAGCCAAAGCAGGGGGATTAACACTGAAGCTTTCTTT

d_call: NA
v_call: TRBV6-5
clone_size: NA
j_call: TRBJ2-5
cdr3_aa: CASSYSTRSVQETQYF
cdr3_nt: TGTGCCAGCAGTTACTCGACTAGGTCCGTTCAAGAGACCCAGTACTTC

d_call: TRBD1
v_call: TRBV29-1
clone_size: NA
j_call: TRBJ2-5
cdr3_aa: CSVLGQLGEETQYF
cdr3_nt: TGCAGCGTTCTGGGACAGCTCGGCGAAGAGACCCAGTACTTC

d_call: NA
v_call: TRBV7-6
clone_size: NA
j_call: TRBJ2-1
cdr3_aa: CASMAGYEQFF
cdr3_nt: TGTGCCAGCATGGCGGGATATGAGCAGTTCTTC

d_call: TRBD1
v_call: TRBV6-6
clone_size: few
j_call: TRBJ1-1
cdr3_aa: CASTNGQGMPEAFF
cdr3_nt: TGTGCCAGCACCAACGGACAGGGAATGCCTGAAGCTTTCTTT

d_call: NA
v_call: TRBV2
clone_size: few
j_call: TRBJ1-2
cdr3_aa: CASSGTLSYGYTF
cdr3_nt: TGTGCCAGCAGCGGGACACTAAGCTATGGCTACACCTTC

d_call: TRBD2
v_call: TRBV12-5
clone_size: NA
j_call: TRBJ2-6
cdr3_aa: CASAPLAERKGANVLTF
cdr3_nt: TGTGCTAGTGCGCCCCTAGCGGAACGGAAGGGGGCCAACGTCCTGACTTTC

d_call: NA
v_call: TRBV7-2
clone_size: NA
j_call: TRBJ1-2
cdr3_aa: CASSSRQGLGGYTF
cdr3_nt: TGTGCCAGCAGCTCCCGTCAGGGGCTAGGTGGCTACACCTTC

d_call: NA
v_call: TRBV7-3
clone_size: NA
j_call: TRBJ2-5
cdr3_aa: CASSSLLPEETQYF
cdr3_nt: TGTGCCAGCAGCTCCCTTCTCCCGGAAGAGACCCAGTACTTC

d_call: TRBD1
v_call: TRBV4-3
clone_size: few
j_call: TRBJ2-7
cdr3_aa: CASSQDFGVGDRGNEQYF
cdr3_nt: TGCGCCAGCAGCCAAGACTTTGGGGTTGGGGACAGGGGCAACGAGCAGTACTTC

d_call: NA
v_call: TRBV12-3/TRBV12-4
clone_size: NA
j_call: TRBJ1-4
cdr3_aa: CASSWGQGAIF
cdr3_nt: NA

d_call: TRBD2
v_call: TRBV6-4
clone_size: few
j_call: TRBJ2-1
cdr3_aa: CASSDSTAGGYTKQFF
cdr3_nt: TGTGCCAGCAGTGACTCGACGGCGGGAGGATATACAAAACAGTTCTTC

d_call: TRBD1
v_call: TRBV20-1
clone_size: NA
j_call: TRBJ2-5
cdr3_aa: CSADSPGQVTKTQYF
cdr3_nt: TGCAGTGCGGACTCTCCGGGACAGGTGACGAAGACCCAGTACTTC

d_call: NA
v_call: TRBV6-2/TRBV6-3
clone_size: NA
j_call: TRBJ1-1
cdr3_aa: CASSYIQGLDTEAFF
cdr3_nt: TGTGCCAGCAGTTACATACAGGGTCTCGACACTGAAGCTTTCTTT

d_call: NA
v_call: TRBV6-6
clone_size: NA
j_call: TRBJ2-7
cdr3_aa: CASSDGPNYEQYF
cdr3_nt: TGTGCCAGCAGTGACGGGCCGAACTACGAGCAGTACTTC

d_call: NA
v_call: TRBV20-1
clone_size: few
j_call: TRBJ1-4
cdr3_aa: CSASRAGGKGGEKLFF
cdr3_nt: TGCAGTGCTAGCAGGGCGGGGGGCAAAGGCGGTGAAAAACTGTTTTTT

d_call: TRBD2
v_call: TRBV20-1
clone_size: many
j_call: TRBJ2-5
cdr3_aa: CSARDLLAGVVETQYF
cdr3_nt: TGCAGTGCTAGAGATCTATTAGCGGGAGTGGTAGAGACCCAGTACTTC

d_call: NA
v_call: TRBV6-1
clone_size: many
j_call: TRBJ2-7
cdr3_aa: CASRDRPGLSSYEQYF
cdr3_nt: TGTGCCAGCAGGGACAGACCGGGACTCAGCTCCTACGAGCAGTACTTC

d_call: NA
v_call: TRBV9
clone_size: few
j_call: TRBJ1-6
cdr3_aa: CASSGTYSSPLHF
cdr3_nt: TGTGCCAGCAGCGGGACTTATAGTTCACCCCTCCACTTT

d_call: TRBD1
v_call: TRBV10-3
clone_size: NA
j_call: TRBJ1-5
cdr3_aa: CAISEFLGGIDNQPQHF
cdr3_nt: TGTGCCATCAGTGAGTTCTTAGGGGGCATTGACAATCAGCCCCAGCATTTT

d_call: NA
v_call: TRBV7-9
clone_size: NA
j_call: TRBJ2-7
cdr3_aa: CASSHTENNYEQYF
cdr3_nt: TGTGCCAGCAGCCACACGGAGAACAACTACGAGCAGTACTTC

d_call: TRBD1
v_call: TRBV6-2/TRBV6-3
clone_size: NA
j_call: TRBJ2-3
cdr3_aa: CASRKGQGHTDTQYF
cdr3_nt: TGTGCCAGCAGAAAAGGACAGGGTCACACAGATACGCAGTATTTT

d_call: NA
v_call: TRBV10-3
clone_size: few
j_call: TRBJ2-3
cdr3_aa: CALQGAGTDTQYF
cdr3_nt: TGTGCCTTACAGGGTGCCGGCACAGATACGCAGTATTTT

d_call: TRBD2
v_call: TRBV12-3/TRBV12-4
clone_size: many
j_call: TRBJ2-5
cdr3_aa: CASSQGLAGGVQETQYF
cdr3_nt: TGTGCCAGCAGTCAGGGACTAGCGGGAGGAGTCCAAGAGACCCAGTACTTC

d_call: NA
v_call: TRBV5-6
clone_size: NA
j_call: TRBJ2-1
cdr3_aa: CASSLGDLPHGEQFF
cdr3_nt: TGTGCCAGCAGCTTGGGGGACCTACCGCACGGTGAGCAGTTCTTC

d_call: TRBD2
v_call: TRBV11-2
clone_size: many
j_call: TRBJ2-1
cdr3_aa: CASSLVSGRALYNEQFF
cdr3_nt: TGTGCCAGCAGCTTGGTTAGCGGGAGGGCCCTCTACAATGAGCAGTTCTTC

d_call: TRBD1
v_call: TRBV7-2
clone_size: NA
j_call: TRBJ2-3
cdr3_aa: CASSSRDRDVTQYF
cdr3_nt: TGTGCCAGCAGCTCCCGGGACAGGGACGTTACGCAGTATTTT